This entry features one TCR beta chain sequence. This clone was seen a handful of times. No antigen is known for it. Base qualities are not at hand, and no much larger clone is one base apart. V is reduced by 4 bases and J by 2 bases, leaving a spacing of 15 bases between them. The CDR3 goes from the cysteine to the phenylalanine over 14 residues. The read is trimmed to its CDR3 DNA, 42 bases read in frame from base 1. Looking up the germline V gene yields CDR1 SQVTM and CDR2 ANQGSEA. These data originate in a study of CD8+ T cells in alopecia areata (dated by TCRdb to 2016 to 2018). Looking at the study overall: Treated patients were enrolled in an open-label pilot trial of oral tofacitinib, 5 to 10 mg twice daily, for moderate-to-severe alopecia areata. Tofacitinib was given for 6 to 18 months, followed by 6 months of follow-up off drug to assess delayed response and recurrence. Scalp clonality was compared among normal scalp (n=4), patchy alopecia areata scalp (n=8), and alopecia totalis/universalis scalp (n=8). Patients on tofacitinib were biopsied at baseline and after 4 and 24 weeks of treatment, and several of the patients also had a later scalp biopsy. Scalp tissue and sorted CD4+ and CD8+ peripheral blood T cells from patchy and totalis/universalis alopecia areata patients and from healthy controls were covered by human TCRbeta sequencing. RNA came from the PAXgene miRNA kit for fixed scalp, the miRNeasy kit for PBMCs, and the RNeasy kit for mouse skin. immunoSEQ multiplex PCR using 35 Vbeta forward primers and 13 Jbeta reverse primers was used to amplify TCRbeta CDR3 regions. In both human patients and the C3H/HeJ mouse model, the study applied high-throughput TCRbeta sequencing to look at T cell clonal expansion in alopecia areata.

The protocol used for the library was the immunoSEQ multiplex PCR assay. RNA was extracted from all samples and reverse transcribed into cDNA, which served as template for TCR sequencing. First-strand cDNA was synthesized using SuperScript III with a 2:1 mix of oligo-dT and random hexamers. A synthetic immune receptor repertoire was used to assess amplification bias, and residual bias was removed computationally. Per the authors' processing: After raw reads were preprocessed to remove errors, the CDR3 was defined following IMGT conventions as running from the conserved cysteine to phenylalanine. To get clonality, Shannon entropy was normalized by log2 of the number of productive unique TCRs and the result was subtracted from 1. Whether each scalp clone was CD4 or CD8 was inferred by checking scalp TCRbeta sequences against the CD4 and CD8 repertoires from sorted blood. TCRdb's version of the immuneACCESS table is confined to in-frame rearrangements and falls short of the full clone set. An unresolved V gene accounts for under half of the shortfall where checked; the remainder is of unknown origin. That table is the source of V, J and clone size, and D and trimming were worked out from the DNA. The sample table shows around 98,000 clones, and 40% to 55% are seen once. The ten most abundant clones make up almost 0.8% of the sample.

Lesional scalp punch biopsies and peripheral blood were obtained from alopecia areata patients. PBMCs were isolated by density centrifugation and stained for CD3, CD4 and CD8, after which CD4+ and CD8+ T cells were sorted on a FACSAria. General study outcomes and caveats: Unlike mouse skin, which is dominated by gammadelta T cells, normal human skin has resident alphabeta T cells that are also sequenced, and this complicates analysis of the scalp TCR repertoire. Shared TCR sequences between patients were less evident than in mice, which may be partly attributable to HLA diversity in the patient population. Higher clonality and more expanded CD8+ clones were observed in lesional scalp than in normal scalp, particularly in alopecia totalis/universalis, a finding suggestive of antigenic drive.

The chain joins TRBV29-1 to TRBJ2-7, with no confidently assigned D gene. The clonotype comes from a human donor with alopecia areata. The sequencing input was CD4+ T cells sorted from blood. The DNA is TGCAGCGTTGCTTTCGCTCGAGGCCCCTACGAGCAGTACTTC. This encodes CSVAFARGPYEQYF.